A selection of T cell receptor beta chains follows, all from one sample in a study of blood T cell repertoires in COVID-19. The table came from immunoSEQ multiplex PCR; TCRdb's copy has only in-frame clones and leaves some out. The table has about 73,000 clones, roughly 81% seen once. What was sequenced was peripheral blood. The receptors shown here come from an older woman with acute or convalescent COVID-19. CDR3s include the opening cysteine and the closing phenylalanine or tryptophan. The D gene is left open where the match is weak. Only part of the rows carry a size: once, few, many, or a class if the clone is expanded.

d_call	v_call	j_call	clone_size	cdr3_aa	cdr3_nt
TRBD2	TRBV7-9	TRBJ2-3	-	CASSLQAGVTDTQYF	TGTGCCAGCAGCTTACAAGCGGGAGTCACAGATACGCAGTATTTT
-	TRBV19	TRBJ2-1	-	CASSKASMSSYNEQFF	TGTGCCAGTAGTAAAGCTTCAATGAGCTCCTACAATGAGCAGTTCTTC
-	TRBV21-1	TRBJ2-7	few	CASTRTQGGHEQYF	TGTGCCAGCACCAGGACCCAGGGAGGGCACGAGCAGTACTTC
TRBD1	TRBV12-3/TRBV12-4	TRBJ2-7	-	CASRRGLGHEQYF	TGTGCCAGCAGGAGGGGGCTAGGCCACGAGCAGTACTTC
TRBD2	TRBV3-1/TRBV3-2	TRBJ2-3	-	CASESGSATDTQYF	TGTGCCAGCGAGAGCGGGAGTGCCACAGATACGCAGTATTTT
TRBD1	TRBV29-1	TRBJ2-5	-	CSVDPRDRPYF	TGCAGCGTTGATCCCCGGGACAGGCCCTACTTC
-	TRBV7-8	TRBJ2-7	few	CASSLVRASPHEQYF	TGTGCCAGCAGCTTAGTGCGGGCGAGTCCCCACGAGCAGTACTTC
-	TRBV6-5	TRBJ1-4	-	CASSSPGGSEEKLFF	TGTGCCAGCAGCTCGCCGGGGGGATCTGAAGAAAAACTGTTTTTT
TRBD2	TRBV5-1	TRBJ2-1	-	CASSLQGKLAGEGNEQFF	TGCGCCAGCAGCTTACAGGGCAAACTAGCGGGAGAGGGTAATGAGCAGTTCTTC
TRBD2	TRBV7-3	TRBJ2-1	-	CASSLLAGVGDEQFF	TGTGCCAGCAGCTTACTAGCGGGAGTTGGGGATGAGCAGTTCTTC
-	TRBV10-1	TRBJ2-7	-	CASSGGAGSEQYF	TGCGCCAGCAGTGGTGGGGCCGGGAGCGAGCAGTACTTC
TRBD2	TRBV10-3	TRBJ2-5	-	CAISESWLAGAEGETQYF	TGTGCCATCAGTGAGTCATGGCTAGCGGGAGCGGAGGGAGAGACCCAGTACTTC
TRBD2	TRBV5-1	TRBJ2-4	-	CASSFGLAGGRENIQYF	TGCGCCAGCAGCTTCGGGCTAGCGGGAGGGAGGGAAAACATTCAGTACTTC
-	TRBV18	TRBJ2-7	-	CASSPRGGEHEQYF	TGTGCCAGCTCACCCCGAGGGGGTGAACACGAGCAGTACTTC